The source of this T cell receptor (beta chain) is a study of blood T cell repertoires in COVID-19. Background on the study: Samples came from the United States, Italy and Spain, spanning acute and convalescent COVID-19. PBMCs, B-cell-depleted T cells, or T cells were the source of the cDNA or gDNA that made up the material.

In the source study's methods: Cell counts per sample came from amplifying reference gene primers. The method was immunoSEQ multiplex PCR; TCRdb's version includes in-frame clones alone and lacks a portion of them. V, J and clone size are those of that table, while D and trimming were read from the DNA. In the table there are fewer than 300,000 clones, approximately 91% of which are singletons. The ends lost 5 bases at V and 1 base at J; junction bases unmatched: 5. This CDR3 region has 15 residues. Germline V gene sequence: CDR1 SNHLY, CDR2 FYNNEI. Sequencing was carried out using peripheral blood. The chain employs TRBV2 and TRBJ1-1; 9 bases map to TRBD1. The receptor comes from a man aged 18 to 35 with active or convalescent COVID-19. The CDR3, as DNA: TGTGCCAGCAGTCCCACGGGACAGGGGAACACTGAAGCTTTCTTT. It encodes CASSPTGQGNTEAFF. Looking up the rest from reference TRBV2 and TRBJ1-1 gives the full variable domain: EPEVTQTPSHQVTQMGQEVILRCVPISNHLYFYWYRQILGQKVEFLVSFYNNEISEKSEIFDDQFSVERPDGSNFTLKIRSTKLEDSAMYFCASSPTGQGNTEAFFGQGTRLTVV.